The rows below give T cell receptor beta chains drawn from one sample of a study of CD8+ T cells in alopecia areata. TCRdb's table, derived via immunoSEQ multiplex PCR, lists solely in-frame clones and lacks some. Of fewer than 110,000 clones listed, about 60% are singletons. Sample: CD8+ T cells sorted from blood, taken between weeks 55 and 65, from a patient treated with tofacitinib. Receptors were obtained from a human donor with alopecia areata. The conserved cysteine and the conserved F or W are not part of the CDR3 here. Where a row states a size, it is once, few, many or the class of an expanded clone; other rows omit it.

TRBJ1-5 TRBV27 NA ASSEQGVNQPQH
TRBJ1-1 TRBV5-1 once ASSLGGTGGNTEAF
TRBJ2-7 TRBV5-1 NA ASSLAGTSGGYRSYEQY
TRBJ2-2 TRBV6-9 NA ASTFANTGELF
TRBJ2-1 TRBV30 NA AWSGPTNEQF
TRBJ2-7 TRBV2 NA ASSSRDLGGYEQY
TRBJ2-7 TRBV7-2 NA ASSWGTSGYEQY
TRBJ2-3 TRBV9 NA ASSVGLARGDTQY
TRBJ2-3 TRBV6-1 few ASSEEASIGTDTQY
TRBJ2-7 TRBV18 NA ASSPGGITYEQY
TRBJ1-2 TRBV7-8 NA ASSWGIQGLSGYT
TRBJ1-4 TRBV13 NA ASRPTPSEKLF
TRBJ1-1 TRBV6-1 NA ASRLLEGGGEAF
TRBJ1-4 TRBV19 NA ASSIPGHPNEKLF
TRBJ1-5 TRBV15 NA ATSPTAGYNQPQH
TRBJ2-1 TRBV13 NA ASSFTSGQVYNEQF
TRBJ2-5 TRBV4-1 once ASSQEGAGASYQETQY
TRBJ1-1 TRBV5-6 NA ASIGTGGLGTEAF
TRBJ2-3 TRBV19 few ASSPDRNTDTQY
TRBJ2-7 TRBV4-1 few ASSQVNLGRRYEQY
TRBJ1-2 TRBV14 NA ASSLGRHYGYT
TRBJ1-2 TRBV2 NA AIRQRNKANYGYT
TRBJ1-1 TRBV19 few ASSIFGQRNTEAF
TRBJ1-1 TRBV27 NA ASRQGNTEAF
TRBJ1-2 TRBV30 NA AVKTGGRGYT
TRBJ1-6 TRBV15 NA ATSSIAGTADSPLH
TRBJ2-7 TRBV27 once ASSLARTVYAYEQY
TRBJ2-5 TRBV4-1 NA ASEGSGETQY
TRBJ2-5 TRBV7-9 NA ASSGYRSQETQY
TRBJ2-2 TRBV2 NA ASLRVLAGFRTGGELF
TRBJ2-7 TRBV2 few ASKGSGGPSSYEQY
TRBJ2-5 TRBV11-2 NA ASSLEGGGFQETQY
TRBJ1-1 TRBV27 once ASSLPGGGTEAF
TRBJ2-3 TRBV7-8 NA ASSGTGSGTDTQY
TRBJ2-1 TRBV19 NA ASSIGGIPNEQF
TRBJ2-1 TRBV7-9 NA ASSPRRGQF
TRBJ2-7 TRBV7-2 NA ASSTGTFGAYEQY
TRBJ1-6 TRBV19 NA ATKTGGVSPLH
TRBJ2-2 TRBV10-3 NA AISPKLDGELF
TRBJ2-1 TRBV2 NA ASSDFANNEQF
TRBJ2-1 TRBV11-2 NA ASTWGEEQF
TRBJ2-5 TRBV7-6 NA ASSLVRDSQETQY